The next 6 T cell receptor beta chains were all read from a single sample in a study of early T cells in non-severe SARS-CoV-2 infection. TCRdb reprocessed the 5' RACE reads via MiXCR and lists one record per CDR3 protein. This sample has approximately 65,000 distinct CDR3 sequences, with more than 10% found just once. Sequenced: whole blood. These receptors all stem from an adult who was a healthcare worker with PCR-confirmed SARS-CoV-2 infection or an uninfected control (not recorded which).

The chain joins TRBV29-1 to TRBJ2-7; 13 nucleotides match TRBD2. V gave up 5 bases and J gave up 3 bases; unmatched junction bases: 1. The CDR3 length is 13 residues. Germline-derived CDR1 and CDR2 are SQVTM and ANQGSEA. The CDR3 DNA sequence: TGCAGCGTTCGGACTAGCGGGGGCTACGAGCAGTACTTC. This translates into CSVRTSGGYEQYF.

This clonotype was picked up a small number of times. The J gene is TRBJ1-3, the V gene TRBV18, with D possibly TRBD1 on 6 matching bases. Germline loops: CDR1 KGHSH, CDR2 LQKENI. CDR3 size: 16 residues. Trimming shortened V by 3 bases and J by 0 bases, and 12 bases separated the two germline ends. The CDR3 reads CASSPAQGISGNTIYF. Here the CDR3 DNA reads TGTGCCAGCTCACCGGCACAGGGCATCTCTGGAAACACCATATATTTT.

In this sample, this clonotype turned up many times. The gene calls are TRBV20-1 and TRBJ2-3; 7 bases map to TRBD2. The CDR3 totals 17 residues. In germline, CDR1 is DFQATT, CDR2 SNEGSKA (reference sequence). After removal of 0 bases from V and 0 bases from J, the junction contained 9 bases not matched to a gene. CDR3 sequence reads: CSARDGSRGSSTDTQYF. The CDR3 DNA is TGCAGTGCTAGAGATGGGTCGCGGGGGAGTAGCACAGATACGCAGTATTTT.

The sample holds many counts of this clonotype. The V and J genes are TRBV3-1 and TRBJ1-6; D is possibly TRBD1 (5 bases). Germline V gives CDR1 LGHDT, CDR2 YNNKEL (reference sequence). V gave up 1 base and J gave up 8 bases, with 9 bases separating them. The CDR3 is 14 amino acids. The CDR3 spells CASSQVGVYSPLHF. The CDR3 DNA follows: TGTGCCAGCAGCCAAGTGGGGGTCTATTCACCCCTCCACTTT.

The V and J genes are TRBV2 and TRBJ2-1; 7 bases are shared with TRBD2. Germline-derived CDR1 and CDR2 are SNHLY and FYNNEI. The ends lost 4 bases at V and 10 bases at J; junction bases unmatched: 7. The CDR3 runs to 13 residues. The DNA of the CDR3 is TGTGCCAGCAGTGTGGGGGGGTTCGGAGAGCAGTTCTTC. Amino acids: CASSVGGFGEQFF.

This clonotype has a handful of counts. The CDR3 DNA sequence: TGTGCCAGCAGTTTATCTGGGCTGAACACTGAAGCTTTCTTT. Its translation: CASSLSGLNTEAFF. The V gene is TRBV12-3 or TRBV12-4, the J gene TRBJ1-1; D gene ambiguous. The V end lost 2 bases, the J end lost 0 bases, and 7 bases lay between the germline ends. The CDR3 is 14 amino acids.